This entry lists 18 T cell receptor beta chains sequenced from one sample in a study of cytomegalovirus exposure and HLA in healthy donors. PCR was performed using 60 Vbeta and 13 Jbeta primers. Profiled with immunoSEQ multiplex PCR; TCRdb holds only in-frame clones, not every one. The table lists fewer than 200,000 clones, 79% of them singletons. The sample taken for sequencing was PBMCs. The receptors were gathered from a man between 35 and 55 years old in good health and CMV-seronegative.

The chain is built from TRBV7-2 and TRBJ2-7; D possibly corresponds to TRBD2 (5 bases). V was pared by 1 base and J by 1 base, with 11 bases between. The V gene's germline CDR1 is SGHTA and CDR2 FQGNSA. There are 15 residues in the CDR3. CDR3 DNA: TGTGCCAGCAGCTTAGAGTGGGGAGCTTCCTACGAGCAGTACTTC. Protein sequence: CASSLEWGASYEQYF.

The chain links TRBV7-9 to TRBJ2-1; weak D call: TRBD2 (6 bases). This CDR3 contains 12 residues. V lost 8 bases and J 10 bases, leaving 15 bases between the germline ends. Germline V CDR1 and CDR2: SEHNR, FQNEAQ (reference sequence). The CDR3 nucleotides read TGTGCCAGCGAAGGAGGGCCTAGGGAGCAGTTCTTC. This codes for CASEGGPREQFF.

This clone was picked up a small number of times. The V gene is TRBV6-5, the J gene TRBJ2-7; 12 bases are a match to TRBD1. The CDR3 consists of 15 residues. The ends lost 2 bases at V and 7 bases at J; junction bases unmatched: 6. Germline-derived CDR1 and CDR2 are MNHEY and SVGAGI. The CDR3 region has the DNA TGTGCCAGCAGTTACAGCCGGGACAGGGGGCGAGAGCAGTACTTC. This sequence encodes CASSYSRDRGREQYF.

The V gene is TRBV5-1, the J gene TRBJ2-1, with 9 bases aligning to TRBD2. Germline loops: CDR1 SGHRS, CDR2 YFSETQ. The CDR3 is 16 residues long. V trimming: 4 bases; J trimming: 7 bases; junction bases outside the gene matches: 12. The CDR3 is CASSPRLADIGNEQFF. The CDR3 DNA reads TGCGCCAGCAGCCCTCGACTAGCGGACATTGGGAATGAGCAGTTCTTC.

In this sample, this clone turned up a few times. The chain recombines TRBV13 with TRBJ2-7, with D possibly matching TRBD1 (6 bases). The length of the CDR3 is 14 residues. Per the germline V gene, CDR1 is PRHDT and CDR2 is FYEKMQ (reference sequence). V lost 5 bases to trimming and J lost 5 bases, with 16 bases between them. The CDR3 reads CASSTTGGRNEQYF. The CDR3 coding sequence is TGTGCCAGCAGCACGACAGGAGGACGGAACGAGCAGTACTTC.

V is TRBV7-2 and J is TRBJ2-7; 8 nucleotides align to TRBD2. Germline CDR1 is SGHTA and CDR2 is FQGNSA. This CDR3 region has 16 residues. V shed 3 bases and J 7 bases; nucleotides not matched to a gene: 14. The CDR3 protein is CASSFGTRGTPGEQYF. In DNA form, the CDR3 reads TGTGCCAGCAGCTTCGGGACTAGGGGGACCCCTGGTGAGCAGTACTTC.

The gene calls are TRBV13 and TRBJ2-1, with 7 bases identical to TRBD1. Germline assignment: CDR1 PRHDT and CDR2 FYEKMQ (reference sequence). The CDR3 consists of 13 residues. The trim removed 5 bases at V and 9 bases at J, leaving 7 bases unmatched. CDR3 nucleotide sequence: TGTGCCAGCAGCCCTGCCGGGACAGCTGAGCAGTTCTTC. It translates to CASSPAGTAEQFF.

V usage is TRBV6-5 and J usage is TRBJ1-1; no clear D. Germline-derived CDR1 and CDR2 are MNHEY and SVGAGI. Trimming shortened V by 5 bases and J by 1 base, and 11 bases separated the two germline ends. This CDR3 has 14 residues. CDR3 in amino acids: CASSQRRGNTEAFF. In DNA, the CDR3 is TGTGCCAGCAGTCAACGCCGGGGGAACACTGAAGCTTTCTTT.

CDR3 nucleotides: TGTGCCAGCAGTGATAATCATCTCCCGGGGACTGAAGCTTTCTTT. It encodes CASSDNHLPGTEAFF. The V call is TRBV6-1, the J call TRBJ1-1; D is ambiguous. Germline V gives CDR1 MNHNS, CDR2 SASEGT. V was pared by 3 bases and J by 5 bases, with 16 bases between. The CDR3 runs to 15 residues.

A single count supports this clone. This chain connects TRBV7-2 to TRBJ2-7, with 12 nucleotides matching TRBD2. The CDR3 extends over 17 amino acids. From germline, CDR1 is SGHTA and CDR2 FQGNSA. Germline trimming cut 1 base from V and 6 bases from J; bases unmatched to any gene: 10. The CDR3, as DNA: TGTGCCAGCAGCTTAGTGCCCCCGGGACTAGCGGGCGGCGAGCAGTACTTC. Protein product: CASSLVPPGLAGGEQYF.

This clone has just one count. The chain has TRBV5-4 and TRBJ1-5, with 8 positions matching TRBD1. Looked up from germline, CDR1 is SGHNT and CDR2 is YYREEE (reference sequence). This CDR3 comprises 15 residues. V lost 4 bases and J lost 4; bases outside the gene matches: 7. In DNA form, the CDR3 reads TGTGCCAGCAGCCTACAGGGGGGAGGAAATCAGCCCCAGCATTTT. It translates to CASSLQGGGNQPQHF.

This clone appeared once. The chain is built from TRBV10-3 and TRBJ1-5; 7 bases are shared with TRBD1. This CDR3 comprises 15 residues. Germline V gene data show CDR1 as ENHRY and CDR2 as SYGVKD. The J segment lost 4 bases and the V segment lost 0 bases, leaving 3 bases of the junction unmatched. CDR3 in amino acids: CAISESRQGNQPQHF. CDR3 DNA sequence: TGTGCCATCAGTGAGTCACGACAGGGAAATCAGCCCCAGCATTTT.

The chain is built from TRBV19 and TRBJ1-6; D may be TRBD1 (6 bases). From germline, CDR1 is LNHDA and CDR2 SQIVND (reference sequence). The germline V and J ends were trimmed by 4 bases and 10 bases, with 17 bases remaining between them. This CDR3 has 15 amino acids. The CDR3 loop is CASSRRQDSPSPLHF. In nucleotides, the CDR3 is TGTGCCAGTAGTAGGAGACAGGATTCGCCCTCACCCCTCCACTTT.

The chain uses TRBV5-1 and TRBJ2-7; possibly TRBD2 for D (6 bases). Trimming left V 3 bases short and J 1 base short, with 11 bases between. Germline CDR1 is SGHRS and CDR2 is YFSETQ. The CDR3 contains 14 residues. CDR3 in DNA: TGCGCCAGCAGCTCAACAGCGGGTTCCTACGAGCAGTACTTC. Protein: CASSSTAGSYEQYF.

The chain uses TRBV4-2 and TRBJ1-4; D call uncertain. The CDR3 has 17 amino acids. Germline V lookup: CDR1 LGHNA, CDR2 YNFKEQ. With 1 base removed from V and 0 bases from J, the gap between germline ends came to 12 bases. CDR3 loop: CASSQVGIGSTNEKLFF. DNA of the CDR3: TGTGCCAGCAGCCAAGTGGGCATAGGTTCAACTAATGAAAAACTGTTTTTT.

The J gene is TRBJ2-7, the V gene TRBV4-3, with 7 bases identical to TRBD2. Germline V lookup: CDR1 LGHNA, CDR2 YSLEER. This CDR3 comprises 16 residues. Losses at the gene ends were 1 base for V and 2 bases for J; bases not matched to a gene: 8. The CDR3 reads CASSQGRSGATYEQYF. The CDR3 coding sequence is TGCGCCAGCAGCCAAGGACGGAGCGGGGCGACCTACGAGCAGTACTTC.

V is TRBV5-5 and J is TRBJ2-1; D not certain. Trimming removed 3 bases from V and 6 bases from J, with 13 bases in between. The CDR3 is 14 amino acids. Per germline, CDR1 SGHKS and CDR2 YYEKEE (reference sequence). The DNA for the CDR3 is TGTGCCAGCAGCTGGGCCCACACCGGCAATGAGCAGTTCTTC. This encodes CASSWAHTGNEQFF. The full variable domain, completed using reference TRBV5-5 and TRBJ2-1, is DAGVTQSPTHLIKTRGQQVTLRCSPISGHKSVSWYQQVLGQGPQFIFQYYEKEERGRGNFPDRFSARQFPNYSSELNVNALLLGDSALYLCASSWAHTGNEQFFGPGTRLTVL.

J is TRBJ2-7 and V is TRBV7-8; maybe TRBD1 (6 bases). In germline, CDR1 is SGHVS, CDR2 FQNEAQ. This CDR3 has 14 amino acids. V was shortened by 1 base and J by 2 bases, with 9 bases between the two germline ends. The CDR3 here is CASSLGGLPYEQYF. CDR3 sequence (DNA): TGTGCCAGCAGCTTAGGGGGGCTACCCTACGAGCAGTACTTC.